The 21 T cell receptor beta chains presented below share a single source sample, sequenced in a study of immune characterization of retroperitoneal liposarcoma. A single record per CDR3 protein comes from TCRdb applying MiXCR to the PCR reads. The sample shows around 2,000 distinct CDR3 sequences, about 50% of them seen only once. Sequenced: tumor tissue. Receptors were obtained from a female donor with retroperitoneal liposarcoma.

The chain recombines TRBV27 with TRBJ2-1, with 7 bases that match TRBD2. The end of the DNA is better explained by TRBJ2-7, so the J call may be wrong. This CDR3 is built from 14 residues. Per the germline V gene, CDR1 is MNHEY and CDR2 is SMNVEV (reference sequence). The CDR3 sequence: CASSQRTAGDEQYF. In nucleotides, the CDR3 is TGTGCCAGCAGTCAGAGGACGGCGGGGGATGAGCAGTACTTC.

The genes are TRBV7-2 and TRBJ2-7; D remains ambiguous. The tail of the sequence fits TRBJ2-5 better, so the J call may be wrong. Germline V gene data show CDR1 as SGHTA and CDR2 as FQGNSA. CDR3 size: 14 residues. For the CDR3, the DNA is TGTGCCAGCAGCTTAGGGGGTTACAGAGAGACCCAGTACTTC. The encoded protein is CASSLGGYRETQYF.

This chain links TRBV6-1 with TRBJ2-1, with D possibly TRBD1 on 5 matching bases. The CDR3 has 14 residues. Trimming stripped 1 base from V and 4 bases from J, with 8 bases between. Germline CDR1 MNHNS, CDR2 SASEGT. CDR3 DNA: TGTGCCAGCAGTGAAGAGACAGTATACAATGAGCAGTTCTTC. It encodes CASSEETVYNEQFF.

The genes are TRBV11-3 and TRBJ2-1; D remains unclear. This CDR3 is built from 12 residues. V lost 1 base and J lost 10, with 8 bases in between. From germline, CDR1 is SGHNT and CDR2 YENEEA. This CDR3 is CASSLGPYEQFF. The CDR3 coding sequence is TGTGCCAGCAGCTTAGGGCCTTACGAGCAGTTCTTC. Together with reference TRBV11-3 and TRBJ2-1, the CDR3 gives the full variable domain: EAGVVQSPRYKIIEKKQPVAFWCNPISGHNTLYWYLQNLGQGPELLIRYENEEAVDDSQLPKDRFSAERLKGVDSTLKIQPAELGDSAVYLCASSLGPYEQFFGPGTRLTVL.

By frequency in the sample, this clonotype is large. The rearrangement joins TRBV6-1 to TRBJ2-3; TRBD2 agrees at 11 bases. With V trimmed by 7 bases and J by 2 bases, 8 bases remained unmatched. The CDR3 sequence is 16 residues long. Germline V gives CDR1 MNHNS, CDR2 SASEGT. This chain's CDR3 is CASTRLAGMVTDTQYF. As DNA, the CDR3 is TGTGCCAGCACCAGACTAGCGGGAATGGTCACAGATACGCAGTATTTT.

The V and J genes are TRBV11-2 and TRBJ1-1, with D possibly TRBD1 on 5 matching bases. This CDR3 comprises 13 residues. Germline V CDR1 and CDR2: SGHAT, FQNNGV. Between the trimmed V and J ends, which lost 1 base and 6 bases, there was a span of 9 bases. CDR3 nucleotides: TGTGCCAGCAGCTTAGCTCAGGGCGCTGAAGCTTTCTTT. Its protein product is CASSLAQGAEAFF.

The genes are TRBV27 and TRBJ2-1; tentatively, D is TRBD2 (6 bases). The J call may be faulty, since TRBJ2-7 better matches the DNA end. This CDR3 contains 15 residues. The germline CDR1 and CDR2 sequences are MNHEY and SMNVEV (reference sequence). For the CDR3, the DNA is TGTGCCAGCAGTTTTAGGGAGGCTTCGAAATACGAGCAGTACTTC. This translates into CASSFREASKYEQYF.

The V gene is TRBV6-1, the J gene TRBJ2-1; 9 bases are shared with TRBD2. With 5 bases clipped from V and 7 bases from J, the junction kept 15 bases outside the gene matches. The length of the CDR3 is 17 residues. Germline CDR1 and CDR2: MNHNS and SASEGT. The CDR3 spells CASSYPPWAGGPNEQFF. The CDR3 DNA reads TGTGCCAGCAGTTACCCCCCCTGGGCGGGAGGGCCGAATGAGCAGTTCTTC.

Here the CDR3 DNA reads TGTGCCAGCAGCTTCCGGGGCGGGAGCTCCTACAATGAGCAGTTCTTC. It translates to CASSFRGGSSYNEQFF. J is TRBJ2-1 and V is TRBV7-2; 7 bases line up with TRBD2. The CDR3 has 16 amino acids. Germline V gene data show CDR1 as SGHTA and CDR2 as FQGNSA. V was pared by 3 bases and J by 0 bases, with 5 bases of the junction left unmatched.

This chain connects TRBV27 to TRBJ2-5; TRBD2 might be the D (5 bases). CDR1 MNHEY and CDR2 SMNVEV come from the germline V gene (reference sequence). The CDR3 runs to 11 residues. Trimming took off 7 bases at V and 5 bases at J, with 8 bases between the two ends. This CDR3 reads CASIRGETQYF. For the CDR3, the DNA is TGTGCCAGCATTAGAGGGGAGACCCAGTACTTC.

The V call is TRBV12-3 or TRBV12-4, the J call TRBJ2-1; D is undetermined. V dropped 5 bases and J dropped 6 bases, with 14 bases sitting between them. The CDR3 spans 14 residues. This CDR3 is CASSPSRALNEQFF. The CDR3 DNA sequence: TGTGCCAGCAGTCCAAGCCGGGCCCTCAATGAGCAGTTCTTC.

By frequency in the sample, this clonotype is medium-sized. The chain links TRBV7-8 to TRBJ2-1, with 7 bases matching TRBD1. The J call may be incorrect, as the DNA end agrees better with TRBJ2-7. The CDR3 has 15 amino acids. Germline CDR1 and CDR2: SGHVS and FQNEAQ. The chain's CDR3 is CASSSLADRAYEQYF. CDR3 nucleotide sequence: TGTGCCAGCAGCTCCCTCGCCGACAGGGCCTACGAGCAGTACTTC.

The chain carries TRBV12-3 or TRBV12-4 and TRBJ1-6, with 8 bases matching TRBD1. V lost 7 bases and J lost 10; bases outside the gene matches: 6. The CDR3 totals 13 residues. The CDR3 reads CASNQGAHSPLHF. The CDR3 DNA reads TGTGCCAGCAACCAGGGGGCACACTCACCCCTCCACTTT.

V gene TRBV6-1 combines with J gene TRBJ2-5; D may be TRBD1 (5 bases). The CDR3 contains 15 residues. The V gene's germline CDR1 is MNHNS and CDR2 SASEGT. V dropped 1 base and J dropped 3 bases, with 12 bases sitting between them. CDR3 sequence reads: CASSEDSGRKETQYF. In DNA form, the CDR3 reads TGTGCCAGCAGTGAAGACTCAGGGCGTAAAGAGACCCAGTACTTC.

This clonotype was counted only a few times. The chain is built from TRBV6-1 and TRBJ2-3, with TRBD1 identical over 9 bases. Germline V gene data show CDR1 as MNHNS and CDR2 as SASEGT. The CDR3 has 12 residues. Trimming removed 8 bases from V and 7 bases from J; junction bases left unmatched: 4. The chain's CDR3 is CASGDRGNTQYF. The CDR3 DNA sequence: TGTGCCAGCGGCGACAGGGGGAATACGCAGTATTTT.

In this sample, this clonotype turned up a few times. The chain carries TRBV6-6 and TRBJ2-3, with TRBD2 identical over 7 bases. J gave up 6 bases and V 7 bases, and 7 bases lay outside the gene matches. This CDR3 has 13 amino acids. Germline assignment: CDR1 MNHNY and CDR2 SVGAGI (reference sequence). The DNA of the CDR3 is TGTGCCAGCATGGCGGGAGATGACGATACGCAGTATTTT. Translation gives CASMAGDDDTQYF.

The J gene is TRBJ2-1, the V gene TRBV6-1; TRBD2 matches at 11 bases. Per the germline V gene, CDR1 is MNHNS and CDR2 is SASEGT. J gave up 7 bases and V 7 bases, and 9 bases lay outside the gene matches. The length of the CDR3 is 15 residues. The CDR3 DNA reads TGTGCCAGCAACCTACTAGCGGGGGACCTTAATGAGCAGTTCTTC. Translation gives CASNLLAGDLNEQFF.

The gene calls are TRBV10-2 and TRBJ2-5; D is unresolved. The DNA end is more similar to TRBJ2-1, so the J call may be wrong. Germline CDR1 and CDR2: WSHSY and SAAADI. The CDR3 sequence is 12 residues long. The CDR3 DNA reads TGCGCCACGTCAGGTCCTAAAAATGAGCAGTTCTTC. This translates into CATSGPKNEQFF.

This clonotype has more than one count but fewer than ten. The chain carries TRBV7-2 and TRBJ2-1; the D gene is possibly TRBD2 (6 bases). Looked up from germline, CDR1 is SGHTA and CDR2 is FQGNSA. CDR3 length: 14 amino acids. The V end was cut by 7 bases, the J end by 10 bases, with 20 bases between. The CDR3 sequence: CASTPGGASYEQFF. CDR3 coding DNA: TGTGCCAGCACCCCGGGCGGGGCGTCCTACGAGCAGTTCTTC.

V and J are TRBV7-4 and TRBJ1-1; D unresolved. V was trimmed by 4 bases and J by 4 bases, leaving 4 bases between them. Looked up from germline, CDR1 is SGHVT and CDR2 is SQSDAQ. The CDR3 covers 11 residues. CDR3 residues: CASSSSTEAFF. The CDR3 DNA reads TGTGCCAGCAGCTCCTCCACTGAAGCTTTCTTT. The variable domain in full, with the rest retrieved from reference TRBV7-4 and TRBJ1-1, is GAGVSQSPRYKVAKRGRDVALRCDSISGHVTLYWYRQTLGQGSEVLTYSQSDAQRDKSGRPSGRFSAERPERSVSTLKIQRTEQGDSAVYLCASSSSTEAFFGQGTRLTVV.

The chain links TRBV6-1 to TRBJ2-1; 13 nucleotides agree with TRBD2. TRBJ2-5 explains the end of the DNA better; the J call may be wrong. The CDR3 is 18 residues long. Germline V gene lookup returns CDR1 MNHNS and CDR2 SASEGT. In nucleotides, the CDR3 is TGTGCCAGCAGTGCACGGTCTCCGGGACTAGCGGGACAAGAGACCCAGTACTTC. It translates to CASSARSPGLAGQETQYF.